Listed here is a single T cell receptor (beta chain). What it binds is unknown. Profiled with immunoSEQ multiplex PCR; TCRdb holds only in-frame clones, not every one. The sample has about 140,000 clones; roughly nine tenths are singletons. These data belong to a study of T cell responses to AZD1222 COVID-19 vaccine. The CDR3 totals 11 residues. Germline CDR1 is SGHKS and CDR2 is YYEKEE (reference sequence). V shed 0 bases and J shed 8 bases, with 5 bases lying between them. The study, taken as a whole, reports: Only after the peak T cell response were repertoires sampled.

The sample was peripheral blood, taken 28 days after the second dose of the MenACWY control vaccine. The chain is built from TRBV5-5 and TRBJ1-2; D is undetermined. The source of this sequence is an adult who received the MenACWY meningococcal vaccine as a control. The CDR3, as DNA: TGTGCCAGCAGCTTGGACTCGGGCTACACCTTC. The encoded protein is CASSLDSGYTF.